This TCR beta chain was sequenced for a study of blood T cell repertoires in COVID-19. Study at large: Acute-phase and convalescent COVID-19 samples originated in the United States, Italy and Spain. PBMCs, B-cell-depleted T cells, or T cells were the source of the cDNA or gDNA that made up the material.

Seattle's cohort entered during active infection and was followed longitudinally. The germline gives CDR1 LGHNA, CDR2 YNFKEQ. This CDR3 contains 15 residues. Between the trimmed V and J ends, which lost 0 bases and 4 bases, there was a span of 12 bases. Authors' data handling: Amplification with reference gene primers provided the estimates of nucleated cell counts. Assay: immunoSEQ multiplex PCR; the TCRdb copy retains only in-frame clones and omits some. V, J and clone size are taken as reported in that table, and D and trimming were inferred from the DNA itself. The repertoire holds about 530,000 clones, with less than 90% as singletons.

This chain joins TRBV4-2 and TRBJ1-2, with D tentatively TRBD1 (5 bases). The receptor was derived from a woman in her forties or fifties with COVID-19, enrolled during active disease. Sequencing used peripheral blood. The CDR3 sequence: CASSQEMWQGYGYTF. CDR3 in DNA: TGTGCCAGCAGCCAAGAGATGTGGCAGGGCTATGGCTACACCTTC.